This T cell receptor beta chain was observed in a study of T-cell reconstitution after alpha-beta-depleted transplantation in children. Overall study findings and caveats: Some patients owed their high day-60 TCRbeta diversity to surviving recipient T cells and thymic progenitors. Expanded clones from the graft, numbering several hundred, reportedly supplied alpha-beta T cells about two months after transplant. After one year, T-cell counts and TCRbeta diversity mostly came from new T cells.

Germline V gives CDR1 DFQATT, CDR2 SNEGSKA (reference sequence). The CDR3 is 15 residues long. Trimming pared 6 bases from V and 0 bases from J, leaving 12 bases between. Remarks on this clonotype: The target antigen is unknown.

Unique molecular identifiers were used in preparing the TCRbeta library. TCRdb ran MiXCR on the PCR reads and lists one entry per CDR3 protein. The data show about 100,000 distinct CDR3 sequences, with about 6% seen just once and about 6% held by the top ten. The sequence was collected from a female patient between 2 and 15 years old who had a stem cell transplant for Fanconi anemia, so the T cells may come from the graft donor. The V and J genes are TRBV20-1 and TRBJ1-6, with D perhaps TRBD1 (5 bases). Sequenced material: PBMCs, mostly from graft donor cells, taken 60 days after TCRalphabeta/CD19-depleted stem cell transplant. DNA of the CDR3: TGCAGTGCCCGAGGGGAGAGCTCCTATAATTCACCCCTCCACTTT. Protein: CSARGESSYNSPLHF.